This T cell receptor (beta chain) was recorded in a study of T-cell reconstitution after alpha-beta-depleted transplantation in children. CDR1 DFQATT and CDR2 SNEGSKA come from the germline V gene (reference sequence). Trimming shortened V by 3 bases and J by 0 bases, and 11 bases separated the two germline ends. CDR3 length equals 15 residues. The library targeted TCRbeta and was prepared with unique molecular identifiers. TCRdb independently ran MiXCR on the PCR reads; one entry per CDR3 protein. The sample has some 400,000 distinct CDR3 sequences; around 21% are singletons. The V call is TRBV20-1, the J call TRBJ2-2; either TRBD1 or TRBD2 may fit D (5 bases each). This material consisted of PBMCs from the stem cell graft donor, taken from the stem cell graft. This TCR was recovered from a human donor who donated a stem cell graft to a child with acute myeloid leukemia. CDR3 region: CSASPGRSNTGELFF. The CDR3 region has the DNA TGCAGTGCTAGTCCGGGACGATCGAACACCGGGGAGCTGTTTTTT.